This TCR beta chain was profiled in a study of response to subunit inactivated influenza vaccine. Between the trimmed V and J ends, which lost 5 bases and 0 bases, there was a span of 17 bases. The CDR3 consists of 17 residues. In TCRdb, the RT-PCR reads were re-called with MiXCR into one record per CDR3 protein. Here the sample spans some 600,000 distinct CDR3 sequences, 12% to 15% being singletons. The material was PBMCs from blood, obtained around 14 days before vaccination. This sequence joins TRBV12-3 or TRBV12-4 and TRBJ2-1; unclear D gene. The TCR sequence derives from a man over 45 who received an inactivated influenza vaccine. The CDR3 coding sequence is TGTGCCAGCAGTCCGGAGAGGTCACAGAGCTCCTACAATGAGCAGTTCTTC. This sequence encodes CASSPERSQSSYNEQFF.